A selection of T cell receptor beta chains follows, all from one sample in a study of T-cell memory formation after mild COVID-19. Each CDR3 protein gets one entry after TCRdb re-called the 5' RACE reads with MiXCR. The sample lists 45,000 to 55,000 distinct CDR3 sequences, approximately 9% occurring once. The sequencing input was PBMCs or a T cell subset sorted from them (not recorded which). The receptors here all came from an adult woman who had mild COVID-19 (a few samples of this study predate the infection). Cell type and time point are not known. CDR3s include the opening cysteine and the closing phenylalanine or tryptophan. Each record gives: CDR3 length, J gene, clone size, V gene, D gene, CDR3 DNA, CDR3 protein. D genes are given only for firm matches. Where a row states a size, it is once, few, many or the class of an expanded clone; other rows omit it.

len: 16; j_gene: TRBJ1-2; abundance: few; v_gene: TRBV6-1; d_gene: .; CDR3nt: TGTGCCAGCAGTGAGCGTAACAACCCACCCCGATATGGCTACACCTTC; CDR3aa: CASSERNNPPRYGYTF
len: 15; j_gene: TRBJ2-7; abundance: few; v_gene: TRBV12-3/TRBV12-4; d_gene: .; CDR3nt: TGTGCCAGCAGCCGGACGGGGCAGATTGTCTACGAGCAGTACTTC; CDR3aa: CASSRTGQIVYEQYF
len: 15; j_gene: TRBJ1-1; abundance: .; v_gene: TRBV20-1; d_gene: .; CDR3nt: TGCAGTGCTAGAGTTAGAGGGGCAGTGAACACTGAAGCTTTCTTT; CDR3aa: CSARVRGAVNTEAFF
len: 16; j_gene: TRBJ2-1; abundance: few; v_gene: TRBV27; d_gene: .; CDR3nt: TGTGCCAGCAGTTCAACCCTTACTACAGCGCGAGGTGGGCAGTTCTTC; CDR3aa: CASSSTLTTARGGQFF
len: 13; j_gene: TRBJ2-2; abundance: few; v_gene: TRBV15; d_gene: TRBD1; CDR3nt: TGTGCCATTCGGACAGGCCGCACCGGGGAGCTGTTTTTT; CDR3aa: CAIRTGRTGELFF
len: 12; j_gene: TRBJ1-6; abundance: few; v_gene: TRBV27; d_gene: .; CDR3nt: TGTGCCAGCAGTTTATTGGATTCACCCCTCCACTTT; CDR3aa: CASSLLDSPLHF
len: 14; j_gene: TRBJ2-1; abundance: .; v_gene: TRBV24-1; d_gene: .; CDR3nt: TGTGCCACCAGTGCATGTAGCTCCTACAATGAGCAGTTCTTC; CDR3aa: CATSACSSYNEQFF
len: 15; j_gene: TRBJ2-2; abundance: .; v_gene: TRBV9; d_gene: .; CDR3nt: TGTGCCAGCAGCGTAGGGATCGCGAACACCGGGGAGCTGTTTTTT; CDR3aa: CASSVGIANTGELFF
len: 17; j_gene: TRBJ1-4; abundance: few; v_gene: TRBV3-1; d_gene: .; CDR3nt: TGTGCCAGCAGCCAAAAGACAGAAGATGCAACTAATGAAAAACTGTTTTTT; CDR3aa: CASSQKTEDATNEKLFF
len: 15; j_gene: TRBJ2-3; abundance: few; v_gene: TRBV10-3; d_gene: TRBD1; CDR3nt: TGTGCCATCAAGAGCGGACAGGGTGAGACAGATACGCAGTATTTT; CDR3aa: CAIKSGQGETDTQYF
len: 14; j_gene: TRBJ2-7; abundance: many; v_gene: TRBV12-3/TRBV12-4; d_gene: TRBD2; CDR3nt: TGTGCCAGCAGACCGGGACTAGCGGGATACGAGCAGTACTTC; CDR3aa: CASRPGLAGYEQYF
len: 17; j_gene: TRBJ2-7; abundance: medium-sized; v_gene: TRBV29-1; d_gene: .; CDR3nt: TGCAGCGTTAAAAAAATGGTCGGGGGCAAGGGATTCTACGAGCAGTACTTC; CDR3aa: CSVKKMVGGKGFYEQYF
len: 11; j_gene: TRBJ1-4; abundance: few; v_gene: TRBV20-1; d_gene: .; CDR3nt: TGCAGTGCTAACAACAATGAAAAACTGTTTTTT; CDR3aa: CSANNNEKLFF
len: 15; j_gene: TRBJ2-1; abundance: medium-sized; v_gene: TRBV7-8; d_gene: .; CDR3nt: TGTGCCAGCAGCCCGTTGGGGGGCGGCTACAATGAGCAGTTCTTC; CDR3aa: CASSPLGGGYNEQFF
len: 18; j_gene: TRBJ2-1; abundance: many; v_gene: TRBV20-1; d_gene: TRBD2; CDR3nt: TGCAGTGCTAGAACACCCCCCGGACTAGCGGGAGTAGGGAATGAGCAGTTCTTC; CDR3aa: CSARTPPGLAGVGNEQFF
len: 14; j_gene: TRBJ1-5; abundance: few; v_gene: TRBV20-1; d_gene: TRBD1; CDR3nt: TGCAGTGCCACGAAGGGGGACAGTGGTCAGCCCCAGCATTTT; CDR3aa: CSATKGDSGQPQHF
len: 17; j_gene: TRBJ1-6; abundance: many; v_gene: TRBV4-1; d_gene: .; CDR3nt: TGCGCCAGCAGCCTCATACTCACAGGACCCGCAGGTTCACCCCTCCACTTT; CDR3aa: CASSLILTGPAGSPLHF
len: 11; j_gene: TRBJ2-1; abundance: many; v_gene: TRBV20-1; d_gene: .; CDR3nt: TGCAGTGCTAGAGATCCCAGTGAGCAGTTCTTC; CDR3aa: CSARDPSEQFF
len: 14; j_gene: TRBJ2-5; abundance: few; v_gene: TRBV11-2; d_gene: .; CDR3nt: TGTGCCAGCAGCATGGAGCCTTTTCAAGAGACCCAGTACTTC; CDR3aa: CASSMEPFQETQYF
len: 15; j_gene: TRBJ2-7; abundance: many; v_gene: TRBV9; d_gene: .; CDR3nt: TGTGCCAGCAGCCCTTACTCAGCTTCGTTCTACGAGCAGTACTTC; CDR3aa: CASSPYSASFYEQYF
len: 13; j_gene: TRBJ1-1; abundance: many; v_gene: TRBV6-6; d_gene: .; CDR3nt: TGTGCCAGCATTCCTCGAGGGGGCACTGAAGCTTTCTTT; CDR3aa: CASIPRGGTEAFF
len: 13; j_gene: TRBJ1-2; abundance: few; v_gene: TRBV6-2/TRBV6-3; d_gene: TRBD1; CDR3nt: TGTGCCAGCAGTTGGACAGGGGGTAATGGCTACACCTTC; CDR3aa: CASSWTGGNGYTF
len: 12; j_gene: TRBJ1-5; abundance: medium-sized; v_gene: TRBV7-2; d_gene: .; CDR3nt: TGTGCCAGCAGCGGGGAGAATCAGCCCCAGCATTTT; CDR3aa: CASSGENQPQHF
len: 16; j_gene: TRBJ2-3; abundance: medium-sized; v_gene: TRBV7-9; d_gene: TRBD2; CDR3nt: TGTGCCAGCAGCTTCCTAGCGGGGGGCCGCACAGATACGCAGTATTTT; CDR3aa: CASSFLAGGRTDTQYF
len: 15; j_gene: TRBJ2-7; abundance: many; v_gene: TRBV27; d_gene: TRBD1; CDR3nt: TGTGCCAGCAGTTTAGGACAGGGGATTACCTACGAGCAGTACTTC; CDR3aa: CASSLGQGITYEQYF